This T cell receptor (beta chain) stems from a study of cytomegalovirus exposure and HLA in healthy donors. Study-wide points: Whilst most TCR sequences proved rare, a subset of public TCRs occurred across many donors.

Only one count was recorded for this clone. What it recognizes is unknown. Per the germline V gene, CDR1 is SGHRS and CDR2 is YFSETQ. The CDR3 length is 14 residues. Trimming cost V 2 bases and J 4 bases, with 11 bases left between them. Vbeta (60) and Jbeta (13) primers were used in the PCR. The repertoire was sequenced with immunoSEQ multiplex PCR; TCRdb's copy has only in-frame clones and lacks some. The table records roughly 180,000 clones, 78% of them present only once. The clonotype was recovered from a woman younger than 45 in good health and CMV-seropositive. The sequenced sample was PBMCs. The V gene is TRBV5-1, the J gene TRBJ2-3; D is perhaps TRBD2 (6 bases). CDR3 sequence reads: CASSFGDSSDTQYF. The DNA for the CDR3 is TGCGCCAGCAGCTTTGGGGACTCGTCAGATACGCAGTATTTT.